The 8 T cell receptor beta chains listed next were all sequenced from one sample in a study of T cell responses to AZD1222 COVID-19 vaccine (dated by TCRdb to the early 2020s). The time point label, read with the paper, signifies: baseline before first vaccination. Library construction relied on the immunoSEQ multiplex PCR assay. Held by TCRdb, this immuneACCESS table contains in-frame sequences only and omits some clones. Under half of the omission traces to an unresolved V gene where checked; the cause of the rest is unknown. The sample table shows 120,000 to 150,000 clones, and around 88% are seen once. Roughly 16% of the sample rests with the top ten. The source was peripheral blood, collected on day 0 of AZD1222 vaccination. Source of these receptors: an adult in good health.

The rearrangement links TRBV7-2 to TRBJ2-5; 7 positions match TRBD2. After removal of 3 bases from V and 10 bases from J, the junction contained 8 bases not matched to a gene. In germline, CDR1 is SGHTA, CDR2 FQGNSA. The CDR3 has 13 residues. The chain's CDR3 is CASSLSGSGGQYF. CDR3 nucleotide sequence: TGTGCCAGCAGCTTGAGCGGCTCGGGGGGCCAGTACTTC. The entire variable domain, with the rest obtained from reference TRBV7-2 and TRBJ2-5, is as follows: GAGVSQSPSNKVTEKGKDVELRCDPISGHTALYWYRQSLGQGLEFLIYFQGNSAPDKSGLPSDRFSAERTGGSVSTLTIQRTQQEDSAVYLCASSLSGSGGQYFGPGTRLLVL.

This clone was counted once. This rearrangement joins TRBV4-2 to TRBJ1-4; D call uncertain. This CDR3 is built from 14 residues. Trimming took off 0 bases at V and 11 bases at J, with 13 bases between the two ends. Germline V gives CDR1 LGHNA, CDR2 YNFKEQ. The chain's CDR3 is CASSQDAEGEKLFF. CDR3 bases: TGTGCCAGCAGCCAAGATGCGGAAGGAGAGAAACTGTTTTTT.

The J gene is TRBJ1-2, the V gene TRBV6-5; TRBD1 agrees at 7 bases. Germline CDR1 is MNHEY and CDR2 is SVGAGI. This CDR3 has 13 amino acids. With 8 bases clipped from V and 5 bases from J, the junction kept 8 bases outside the gene matches. CDR3 amino acids: CASGKRGQYGYTF. The CDR3 nucleotides are TGTGCCAGCGGCAAGAGGGGGCAGTATGGCTACACCTTC.

The genes are TRBV28 and TRBJ1-2, with D possibly TRBD1 on 5 matching bases. Trimming pared 3 bases from V and 5 bases from J, leaving 19 bases between. This CDR3 region has 16 residues. Germline-derived CDR1 and CDR2 are MDHEN and SYDVKM. The CDR3 loop is CASSFGGGGLGYGYTF. CDR3 nucleotides: TGTGCCAGCAGTTTCGGGGGAGGCGGGCTGGGTTATGGCTACACCTTC.

V and J are TRBV19 and TRBJ1-6, with 7 bases fitting TRBD1. The CDR3 has 15 residues. Germline values: CDR1 LNHDA, CDR2 SQIVND (reference sequence). V trimming: 6 bases; J trimming: 10 bases; junction bases outside the gene matches: 12. CDR3 coding DNA: TGTGCCAGTAGCAACGACAGGGCCTTAGGGTCACCCCTCCACTTT. Its protein product is CASSNDRALGSPLHF.

In this sample, this clone turned up many times. This chain uses TRBV5-6 with TRBJ1-3; D is ambiguous. This CDR3 comprises 15 residues. The germline CDR1 and CDR2 sequences are SGHDT and YYEEEE. The germline V and J ends were trimmed by 0 bases and 0 bases, with 7 bases remaining between them. CDR3 DNA sequence: TGTGCCAGCAGCTTGGCGGCAGTCTCTGGAAACACCATATATTTT. It translates to CASSLAAVSGNTIYF.

This rearrangement joins TRBV11-2 to TRBJ2-1; the D gene could be TRBD1 or TRBD2 (6 bases each). Per germline, CDR1 SGHAT and CDR2 FQNNGV. The V and J ends lost 7 bases and 8 bases respectively, with 24 bases between them. CDR3 length: 16 amino acids. CDR3: CASIIRGTLAADEQFF. The CDR3 DNA follows: TGTGCCAGCATTATAAGGGGGACTCTCGCCGCCGATGAGCAGTTCTTC.

Only a few counts were recorded for this clone. The chain carries TRBV7-2 and TRBJ1-5; D perhaps matches TRBD1 (5 bases). From germline, CDR1 is SGHTA and CDR2 FQGNSA. Trimming stripped 1 base from V and 7 bases from J, with 8 bases between. The CDR3 has 13 amino acids. The CDR3 sequence is CASSLGQGQPQHF. In DNA form, the CDR3 reads TGTGCCAGCAGCTTAGGGCAGGGCCAGCCCCAGCATTTT.